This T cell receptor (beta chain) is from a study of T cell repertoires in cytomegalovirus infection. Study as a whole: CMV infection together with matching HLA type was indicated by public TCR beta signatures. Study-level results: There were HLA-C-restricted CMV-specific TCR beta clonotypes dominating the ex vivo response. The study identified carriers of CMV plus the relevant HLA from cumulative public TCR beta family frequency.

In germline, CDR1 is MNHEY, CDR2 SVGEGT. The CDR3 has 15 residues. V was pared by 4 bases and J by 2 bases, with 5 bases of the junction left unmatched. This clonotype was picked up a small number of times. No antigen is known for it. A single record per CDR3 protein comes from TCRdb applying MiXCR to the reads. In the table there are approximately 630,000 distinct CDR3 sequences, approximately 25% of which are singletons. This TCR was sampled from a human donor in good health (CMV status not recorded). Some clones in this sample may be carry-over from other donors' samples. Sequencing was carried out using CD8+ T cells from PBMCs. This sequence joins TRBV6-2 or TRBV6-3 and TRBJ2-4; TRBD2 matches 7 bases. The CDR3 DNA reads TGTGCCAGCAGTTCGCGGGACTACCCCAAAAACATTCAGTACTTC. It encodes CASSSRDYPKNIQYF.